This T cell receptor beta chain was recovered during a study of blood T cell repertoires in COVID-19 (dated by TCRdb to about 2020). As for the study more broadly: Samples covering the acute and convalescent phases of COVID-19 were provided by collaborators in the United States, Italy and Spain. Where available, HLA class I and class II types were taken from metadata supplied by the sample provider and were not determined by assay-based typing. Samples came from the ongoing ImmuneRACE study (first 160 participants) plus 1,254 subjects from 6 global collaborators. Subjects who had been exposed to COVID-19, were actively infected with it, or had recovered from it provided the deeply sampled blood TCRbeta repertoires that made up the dataset. The repertoires were released in a freely available public database intended as a resource for research on the immune response to SARS-CoV-2. Sample metadata almost always included a de-identified subject ID, COVID-19 status, age in years and sex. The prospective study material was composed of cDNA or gDNA derived from T cells, B-cell-depleted T cells, or PBMCs.

Based on the germline V gene (reference sequence), the CDR1 and CDR2 sequences are GTSNPN and SVGIG. The CDR3 contains 11 residues, cysteine and phenylalanine counted. The read is trimmed to its CDR3 DNA, 33 bases read in frame from base 1. The trim is 8 bases for V and 10 bases for J, with a gap of 15 bases between the germline ends. As regards this clone: Its antigen is currently not known. The sample holds no much larger clone one base away, and base qualities are not on file.

What the work shows at the level of the full study, not this receptor alone: The amount of clinical and demographic metadata varied by source and participant and was provided uncurated.

The collaborating institutions used their own protocols to collect whole blood in K2EDTA tubes. For TCRbeta analysis, collaborators shipped samples as frozen whole blood, isolated PBMCs, or DNA extracted from either of those sample types. TCRbeta CDR3 regions were amplified from genomic DNA using the immunoSEQ Assay, a bias-controlled multiplex PCR. Per the source publication's procedure: Within the assay, amplification of reference gene primers was used to estimate how many nucleated cells each sample contained. Sequence reads were collapsed and filtered to measure the absolute abundance of every unique TCRbeta CDR3 rearrangement. For each sample, productive Simpson clonality was calculated by taking the square root of Simpson's diversity index across productive rearrangements. TCRdb re-hosts the immuneACCESS table, in-frame sequences only. Its copies lack some clones; in the studies checked, an unresolved V gene accounts for under half of them, and the cause for the rest is not known. V, J and clone size derive from that table, while D and trimming were established from the DNA sequence. The sample table shows fewer than 120,000 clones, and less than 85% are seen once. Of the sample, around 4% is held by the ten largest clones.

This receptor was identified in a woman over 75 with acute or convalescent COVID-19. The sequence is built from TRBV30 and TRBJ2-1; possibly the D gene is TRBD2, per 5 matching bases. The sample comprised peripheral blood. The CDR3 reads CAGITAEEQFF. The DNA sequence is as follows: TGTGCCGGGATAACAGCGGAAGAGCAGTTCTTC. The full variable domain, with segments outside the CDR3 supplied by the reference TRBV30 and TRBJ2-1 proteins, appears as SQTIHQWPATLVQPVGSPLSLECTVEGTSNPNLYWYRQAAGRGLQLLFYSVGIGQISSEVPQNLSASRPQDRQFILSSKKLLLSDSGFYLCAGITAEEQFFGPGTRLTVL.